These 23 T cell receptor beta chains came from one sample sequenced in a study of Ad26.COV2.S vaccination and SARS-CoV-2 variants. Treatment given: over 15 received Ad26.COV2.S at low or high dose, single or two shots; 5 received placebo; per-sample allocation not given. Day 63 after the first vaccine or placebo injection was the time point for sampling. Clones were read by immunoSEQ multiplex PCR, and TCRdb kept only the in-frame ones, dropping some. The table records about 430,000 clones, 80% to 95% of them present only once. The source was peripheral blood, collected in a trial of Ad26.COV2.S vaccine versus placebo. The source is a person aged 18-65 years who received the Ad26.COV2.S COVID-19 vaccine or a placebo.

The rearrangement joins TRBV19 to TRBJ2-5, with D tentatively TRBD1 (6 bases). V was shortened by 6 bases and J by 2 bases, with 10 bases between the two germline ends. The CDR3 covers 13 residues. Per germline, CDR1 LNHDA and CDR2 SQIVND (reference sequence). In DNA, the CDR3 is TGTGCCAGTAGCAGGGGAATTCAAGAGACCCAGTACTTC. Amino acids: CASSRGIQETQYF. Looking up the rest from reference TRBV19 and TRBJ2-5 gives the full variable domain: DGGITQSPKYLFRKEGQNVTLSCEQNLNHDAMYWYRQDPGQGLRLIYYSQIVNDFQKGDIAEGYSVSREKKESFPLTVTSAQKNPTAFYLCASSRGIQETQYFGPGTRLLVL.

This chain joins TRBV7-9 and TRBJ2-2; D could derive from TRBD1 or TRBD2 (5 bases each). V shed 1 base and J shed 3 bases, with 12 bases lying between them. The CDR3 length is 16 residues. Germline V gene sequence: CDR1 SEHNR, CDR2 FQNEAQ (reference sequence). CDR3 residues: CASSLVPGADTGELFF. The CDR3 nucleotides are TGTGCCAGCAGCTTAGTGCCCGGGGCGGACACCGGGGAGCTGTTTTTT.

V is TRBV9 and J is TRBJ2-3, with 13 bases that match TRBD2. Germline V lookup: CDR1 SGDLS, CDR2 YYNGEE. The CDR3 length is 17 residues. The J segment lost 3 bases and the V segment lost 4 bases, leaving 8 bases of the junction unmatched. As DNA, the CDR3 is TGTGCCAGCAGCCCCCGACTAGCGGGAGGTGGGACAGATACGCAGTATTTT. This sequence encodes CASSPRLAGGGTDTQYF.

The chain couples TRBV19 to TRBJ2-1, with D hard to call. This CDR3 has 14 amino acids. Germline CDR1 is LNHDA and CDR2 is SQIVND (reference sequence). Trimming pared 2 bases from V and 3 bases from J, leaving 8 bases between. As DNA, the CDR3 is TGTGCCAGTAGTATATCTACGGTCTACAATGAGCAGTTCTTC. Amino acids: CASSISTVYNEQFF.

CDR3 nucleotide sequence: TGTGCCAGCGGGGTACGGGGAATAAACTACAATGAGCAGTTCTTC. It is translated as CASGVRGINYNEQFF. The V and J genes are TRBV2 and TRBJ2-1; possible D gene TRBD2, 5 bases. Trimming cost V 8 bases and J 3 bases, with 17 bases left between them. This CDR3 has 15 amino acids. Germline V gene data show CDR1 as SNHLY and CDR2 as FYNNEI.

The chain joins TRBV9 to TRBJ2-5; D not certain. With 0 bases removed from V and 0 bases from J, the gap between germline ends came to 9 bases. CDR1 is SGDLS, CDR2 YYNGEE, per germline. The CDR3 is 15 residues long. CDR3 coding DNA: TGTGCCAGCAGCGTAGGAGCGAACCACCAAGAGACCCAGTACTTC. Translated: CASSVGANHQETQYF.

The chain carries TRBV7-6 and TRBJ1-2; D is ambiguous. V lost 0 bases to trimming and J lost 3 bases, with 8 bases between them. This CDR3 comprises 14 residues. Per the germline V gene, CDR1 is SGHVS and CDR2 is FNYEAQ. The CDR3 nucleotides are TGTGCCAGCAGCTTAGCCCAAGGGCACTATGGCTACACCTTC. This translates into CASSLAQGHYGYTF.

V gene TRBV2 combines with J gene TRBJ2-7; 8 bases align to TRBD1. CDR3 length: 13 amino acids. Germline CDR1 is SNHLY and CDR2 is FYNNEI. V lost 5 bases and J lost 6; bases outside the gene matches: 6. The CDR3 spells CASSTQGAGEQYF. CDR3 coding DNA: TGTGCCAGCAGTACTCAGGGGGCGGGCGAGCAGTACTTC.

V gene TRBV18 combines with J gene TRBJ2-1; D perhaps matches TRBD1 (5 bases). There are 13 residues in the CDR3. Per germline, CDR1 KGHSH and CDR2 LQKENI. V was cut by 6 bases and J by 4 bases, with 10 bases left in between. The CDR3 DNA is TGTGCCAGCTCCCAGGACAAATACAATGAGCAGTTCTTC. Translation: CASSQDKYNEQFF.

This chain joins TRBV4-3 and TRBJ1-5; a weak D match, TRBD1 (5 bases). V was cut by 0 bases and J by 3 bases, with 9 bases left in between. Germline V gene lookup returns CDR1 LGHNA and CDR2 YSLEER. The CDR3 covers 15 residues. CDR3 sequence: CASSQDWGVNQPQHF. The CDR3 bases are TGCGCCAGCAGCCAAGATTGGGGGGTCAATCAGCCCCAGCATTTT.

The rearrangement joins TRBV21-1 to TRBJ2-2. TRBV21-1 is termed a pseudogene. The CDR3 extends over 19 amino acids. The CDR3 loop reads CASSKLRALPRTGTGELFF. The CDR3 DNA sequence: TGTGCCAGCAGCAAACTTCGGGCACTCCCTCGGACCGGAACCGGGGAGCTGTTTTTT.

The chain recombines TRBV7-6 with TRBJ2-7; no firm D call. V lost 4 bases to trimming and J lost 6 bases, with 7 bases between them. This CDR3 spans 11 amino acids. Germline V gene data show CDR1 as SGHVS and CDR2 as FNYEAQ. The CDR3 reads CASSSSAEQYF. CDR3 coding DNA: TGTGCCAGCAGCTCTAGTGCCGAGCAGTACTTC.

The CDR3: CATSPLPGQGVETQYF. CDR3 coding DNA: TGTGCCACCAGCCCCCTCCCGGGACAGGGAGTGGAGACCCAGTACTTC. The chain is built from TRBV24-1 and TRBJ2-5; TRBD1 matches 9 bases. CDR3 size: 16 residues. The junction had 13 bases not matched to a gene; V was cut back by 7 bases and J by 5 bases. From germline, CDR1 is KGHDR and CDR2 SFDVKD.

V gene TRBV6-5 combines with J gene TRBJ1-6; unclear D gene. This CDR3 region has 15 residues. Germline V gene sequence: CDR1 MNHEY, CDR2 SVGAGI. Trimming left V 2 bases short and J 6 bases short, with 11 bases between. In nucleotides, the CDR3 is TGTGCCAGCAGTTACGGACCGTTTGGTAATTCACCCCTCCACTTT. Amino acids: CASSYGPFGNSPLHF.

The genes are TRBV10-3 and TRBJ1-1, with D hard to call. This CDR3 has 11 residues. V lost 10 bases and J lost 1, with 7 bases in between. CDR1 ENHRY and CDR2 SYGVKD come from the germline V gene. The CDR3 coding sequence is TGTGCCACCCTAGGGAACACTGAAGCTTTCTTT. It yields the protein CATLGNTEAFF.

The table lists this clone with a count of one. This rearrangement joins TRBV28 to TRBJ2-7, with a tentative D call TRBD2 (6 bases). Looked up from germline, CDR1 is MDHEN and CDR2 is SYDVKM. This CDR3 has 15 amino acids. Trimming left V 2 bases short and J 4 bases short, with 15 bases between. The CDR3: CASSLGGGTGYEQYF. The CDR3 DNA reads TGTGCCAGCAGTTTAGGTGGGGGGACGGGTTACGAGCAGTACTTC.

This clone was found once. The J gene is TRBJ2-5, the V gene TRBV29-1; possibly TRBD2 for D (6 bases). The V gene's germline CDR1 is SQVTM and CDR2 ANQGSEA. This CDR3 region has 12 residues. Trimming took off 6 bases at V and 7 bases at J, with 15 bases between the two ends. CDR3 bases: TGCAGCGTCCTCCCGGGGGTAGGGACCCAGTACTTC. It encodes CSVLPGVGTQYF. Full variable domain (missing parts from reference TRBV29-1 and TRBJ2-5): SAVISQKPSRDICQRGTSLTIQCQVDSQVTMMFWYRQQPGQSLTLIATANQGSEATYESGFVIDKFPISRPNLTFSTLTVSNMSPEDSSIYLCSVLPGVGTQYFGPGTRLLVL.

This sequence joins TRBV5-4 and TRBJ1-1; D is uncertain. Per germline, CDR1 SGHNT and CDR2 YYREEE (reference sequence). This CDR3 spans 14 amino acids. V lost 0 bases to trimming and J lost 4 bases, with 10 bases between them. The CDR3 sequence: CASSLGGYRTEAFF. The DNA for the CDR3 is TGTGCCAGCAGCTTGGGAGGATATCGCACTGAAGCTTTCTTT.

The chain uses TRBV19 and TRBJ2-2; 7 bases are shared with TRBD2. J gave up 5 bases and V 4 bases, and 4 bases lay outside the gene matches. The length of the CDR3 is 14 residues. Germline CDR1 reads LNHDA; CDR2 reads SQIVND (reference sequence). CDR3 DNA: TGTGCCAGTAGTAGCCACGGGGGGACCGGGGAGCTGTTTTTT. Protein sequence: CASSSHGGTGELFF.

The rearrangement links TRBV4-1 to TRBJ1-4; D uncertain. The germline V gene has CDR1 MGHRA and CDR2 YSYEKL. V lost 1 base and J 6 bases, leaving 15 bases between the germline ends. The CDR3 spans 16 residues. CDR3 amino acids: CASSQVPGGHYEKLFF. The CDR3, as DNA: TGCGCCAGCAGCCAAGTTCCCGGAGGCCATTATGAAAAACTGTTTTTT.

This clone was counted only a few times. The CDR3 region is CSVGVGGPREQYF. The CDR3 region has the DNA TGCAGCGTTGGTGTGGGAGGGCCTCGGGAGCAGTACTTC. The chain employs TRBV29-1 and TRBJ2-7; 7 nucleotides line up with TRBD2. The V gene's germline CDR1 is SQVTM and CDR2 ANQGSEA. V shed 4 bases, J shed 7 bases, and the junction held 10 bases outside the gene matches. CDR3 length: 13 residues.

The V and J genes are TRBV7-9 and TRBJ2-3, with 7 bases that match TRBD2. Germline V gene lookup returns CDR1 SEHNR and CDR2 FQNEAQ (reference sequence). The CDR3 runs to 12 residues. V gave up 6 bases and J gave up 12 bases; unmatched junction bases: 9. The CDR3 sequence: CASRDDGRTQYF. The CDR3 DNA follows: TGTGCCAGCAGGGACGACGGGAGGACCCAGTATTTT.

This clone was seen just once. The chain joins TRBV18 to TRBJ1-4; 10 bases line up with TRBD1. The germline gives CDR1 KGHSH, CDR2 LQKENI. Losses at the gene ends were 3 bases for V and 8 bases for J; bases not matched to a gene: 6. CDR3 length: 15 residues. DNA for the CDR3: TGTGCCAGCTCACCCAGCCGGGACAGGGGCGAAAAACTGTTTTTT. This translates into CASSPSRDRGEKLFF.